One sample yielded the 12 T cell receptor beta chains listed below, sequenced in a study of T cells in women clearing cervical HPV infection (dated by TCRdb to 2017 to 2018). Library prep was done by the immunoSEQ multiplex PCR assay. What TCRdb holds here is the immuneACCESS table cut down to in-frame rearrangements. Part of the clones is not present; checked against another copy, under half of the missing clones reflect an unresolved V gene, and the others are unexplained. The sample table on file contains about 32,000 clones. Of the sample, less than 9% falls within the top ten clones. Input material: blood buffy coat. The receptors shown here come from a woman aged 18 to 75 with a cervical HPV16 infection that either progressed to CIN3+ or cleared (not recorded which).

The CDR3 sequence: CSAMRQGSTGELFF. The CDR3 bases that were read are TGCAGTGCTATGAGACAGGGGAGTACCGGGGAG. The chain has TRBV20-1 and TRBJ2-2; 8 nucleotides match TRBD1. The CDR3 end falls 3 residues outside the read, so it is completed with the germline J gene. CDR3 length: 14 residues. Germline values: CDR1 DFQATT, CDR2 SNEGSKA (reference sequence). V was pared by 4 bases and J by 5 bases, with 6 bases of the junction left unmatched.

With respect to this clone: The read ends 3 residues before the CDR3 terminus; that terminus is restored from the germline J gene. The chain carries TRBV12-5 and TRBJ1-5; 9 bases map to TRBD1. V shed 4 bases, J shed 4 bases, and the junction held 2 bases outside the gene matches. The CDR3 is 14 residues long. Per germline, CDR1 LGHNT and CDR2 FRNRAP. The covered CDR3 bases are TGTGCTAGTGGTTCGGGGACAGGGAATCAGCCC. Its translation: CASGSGTGNQP. The entire CDR3 is CASGSGTGNQPQHF.

A remark on this clone: The read ends 3 residues early relative to the CDR3; the germline J gene fills the gap. V usage is TRBV5-1 and J usage is TRBJ2-1; the match to TRBD2 covers 9 bases. Trimming cost V 4 bases and J 4 bases; bases outside gene matches: 6. Germline CDR1 SGHRS, CDR2 YFSETQ. This CDR3 spans 15 amino acids. Partial CDR3 DNA: TGCGCCAGCAGCCAAGCTAGCGGGGCTTACAATGAG. It translates to CASSQASGAYNE. The whole CDR3 protein is CASSQASGAYNEQFF.

Regarding this clone: The CDR3 extends 3 residues past the end of the read, so its final part is completed from the germline J gene. This rearrangement joins TRBV2 to TRBJ2-5; possible D gene TRBD2, 6 bases. Germline V gives CDR1 SNHLY, CDR2 FYNNEI. Trimming shortened V by 6 bases and J by 7 bases, and 24 bases separated the two germline ends. This CDR3 has 16 residues. The CDR3 DNA, read in part, is TGTGCCAGCAGGGGGGGATCCGGGACCGGGGATTGGACC. As protein: CASRGGSGTGDWT. In full, the CDR3 reads CASRGGSGTGDWTQYF.

In regard to this clone: The read terminates 3 residues before the CDR3 end, so the remaining end is supplied by the germline J gene. This chain joins TRBV20-1 and TRBJ2-4; 10 nucleotides agree with TRBD1. The CDR3 sequence is 15 residues long. CDR1 and CDR2 from the germline V gene are DFQATT and SNEGSKA (reference sequence). The covered CDR3 bases are TGCAGTGCTAGAGATCTAGGACAGGGGGATCAGCCT. Amino acids: CSARDLGQGDQP. The whole CDR3 protein reads CSARDLGQGDQPQYF.

Remarks on this clone: The read ends 3 residues before the CDR3 terminus; that terminus is restored from the germline J gene. This chain joins TRBV18 and TRBJ2-3, with TRBD2 matching over 8 bases. The CDR3 is 17 amino acids. CDR1 is KGHSH and CDR2 is LQKENI in the germline V gene. Trimming at V came to 3 bases and at J to 0 bases, leaving 8 bases not matched to a gene. CDR3 sequence reads: CASSPRPSGSSTDTQYF. CDR3 DNA (partial): TGTGCCAGCTCACCTCGCCCTAGCGGGTCTAGCACAGATACG.

A remark on this clone: With the read ending 3 residues before the CDR3 end, the germline J gene is used to fill in that end. V usage is TRBV11-2 and J usage is TRBJ2-3, with D possibly matching TRBD2 (7 bases). Trimming removed 3 bases at V and 2 bases at J, with 9 bases between. The CDR3 is 14 amino acids. Germline V gives CDR1 SGHAT, CDR2 FQNNGV. The CDR3 region is CASSLGGPTDTQYF. The covered CDR3 bases are TGTGCCAGCAGCTTGGGGGGGCCCACAGATACG.

To note about this clone: Coverage ceases 3 residues before the CDR3 finishes, and the germline J gene fills in the end. This chain joins TRBV30 and TRBJ1-6; no clear D. From germline, CDR1 is GTSNPN and CDR2 SVGIG (reference sequence). V lost 0 bases and J 11 bases, leaving 11 bases between the germline ends. The CDR3 is 13 residues long. The CDR3 bases that were read are TGTGCCTGGAGTGTGTTGCAGGCAACACCC. Translation: CAWSVLQATP. The complete CDR3 sequence is CAWSVLQATPLHF.

A remark on this clone: The sequenced fragment ends 3 residues before the CDR3 boundary, so the rest is inferred from the germline J gene. The chain carries TRBV29-1 and TRBJ1-2; a weak D match, TRBD1 (5 bases). Germline V CDR1 and CDR2: SQVTM, ANQGSEA. This CDR3 contains 16 residues. V was shortened by 5 bases and J by 0 bases, with 19 bases between the two germline ends. CDR3 residues: CSVSQGSSTSNYGYTF. CDR3 DNA (partial): TGCAGCGTTTCCCAGGGCTCTTCAACCTCTAACTATGGC.

The CDR3 DNA, read in part, is TGTGCCAGCAGCTCTATAAGAGGGGGCGGCTTAGAA. This sequence encodes CASSSIRGGGLE. The whole CDR3 sequence reads CASSSIRGGGLEAFF. This chain joins TRBV7-6 and TRBJ1-1, with 7 bases matching TRBD1. The CDR3 end falls 3 residues outside the read, so it is completed with the germline J gene. The CDR3 has 15 residues. In germline, CDR1 is SGHVS, CDR2 FNYEAQ.

Remarks on this clone: The read ends 3 residues before the CDR3 terminus; that terminus is restored from the germline J gene. The rearrangement joins TRBV7-8 to TRBJ2-3; no reliable D call. The CDR3 runs 18 residues. The germline V gene has CDR1 SGHVS and CDR2 FQNEAQ. The DNA read from the CDR3 is TGTGCCAGCAGCCGAAATCCCGACCGCGCGGTGCGCAATCAGCCG. Protein: CASSRNPDRAVRNQP. The whole CDR3 is CASSRNPDRAVRNQPQYF.

On this clone itself: The sequence runs out 3 residues before the end of the CDR3; the remainder is reconstructed from the germline J gene. The chain combines TRBV20-1 with TRBJ2-2; D might be TRBD2 (7 bases). This CDR3 has 15 amino acids. The germline gives CDR1 DFQATT, CDR2 SNEGSKA (reference sequence). The CDR3 spells CSARDQGRDNSPLFF. The sequenced CDR3 bases are TGCAGTGCTAGAGATCAGGGGAGGGATAATTCACCG.